The T cell receptor beta chain under discussion was sequenced for a study of T cell responses to AZD1222 COVID-19 vaccine. Sequencing was performed with immunoSEQ multiplex PCR; in TCRdb, only in-frame clones are kept and a portion is missing. Of around 180,000 clones detected, 90% appear once; the ten largest clones hold about 2.8%. The V end was cut by 4 bases, the J end by 7 bases, with 11 bases between. Germline V gene lookup returns CDR1 SGHRS and CDR2 YFSETQ. This CDR3 contains 12 residues. This sequence joins TRBV5-1 and TRBJ1-1, with a tentative D call TRBD1 (5 bases). The source of this sequence is an adult in good health. The sample was peripheral blood, taken on day 0 of AZD1222 vaccination. The CDR3 region is CASSVGDGEAFF. CDR3 sequence (DNA): TGCGCCAGCAGCGTAGGGGACGGTGAAGCTTTCTTT.